This entry describes one T cell receptor (beta chain). Its target is unknown. Using immunoSEQ multiplex PCR, the repertoire was profiled, and TCRdb retains in-frame clones only, with some absent. The table has about 370,000 clones, over 75% seen once. This sample was included in a study of Ad26.COV2.S vaccination and SARS-CoV-2 variants. Background on the study: Sample donor was a member of the COV1001 Ad26.COV2.S trial arm. Participants got Ad26.COV2.S intramuscularly, once or twice 56 days apart.

Points from the study as a whole: Reported post-vaccination CD8+ and CD4+ T cell responses to spike showed substantial breadth. Vaccine recipients posted higher spike-specific TCR breadth than their placebo counterparts.

As to treatment: 15 to 20 received Ad26.COV2.S at low or high dose, single or two shots; about five received placebo; per-sample allocation not given. The samples date from day 63 after the first vaccine or placebo injection. V was pared by 0 bases and J by 5 bases, with 8 bases of the junction left unmatched. Germline assignment: CDR1 LGHDT and CDR2 YNNKEL (reference sequence). The CDR3 has 16 residues. This chain connects TRBV3-1 (or the pseudogene TRBV3-2) to TRBJ2-7, with TRBD2 identical over 9 bases. The source is a person between 18 and 59 years old who received the Ad26.COV2.S COVID-19 vaccine or a placebo. Sequenced material: peripheral blood, taken in a trial of Ad26.COV2.S vaccine versus placebo. DNA for the CDR3: TGTGCCAGCAGCCAAGATAGGGTAGCGGGAGCCCACGAGCAGTACTTC. Encoded protein: CASSQDRVAGAHEQYF.